Below, 13 T cell receptor beta chains from the same sample are listed, as sequenced in a study of Ad26.COV2.S vaccination and SARS-CoV-2 variants. Stated treatment: about 20 received Ad26.COV2.S at low or high dose, single or two shots; 5 received placebo; per-sample allocation not given. Each sample was drawn 63 days after the first injection (of vaccine or placebo). Sequencing was performed with immunoSEQ multiplex PCR; in TCRdb, only in-frame clones are kept and a portion is missing. The data show around 380,000 clones, with about 88% seen just once and more than 3% held by the top ten. The sample consisted of peripheral blood, taken in a trial of Ad26.COV2.S vaccine versus placebo. The receptors were gathered from a person between 18 and 65 years old who received the Ad26.COV2.S COVID-19 vaccine or a placebo.

This clone was recorded a few times. This chain connects TRBV4-1 to TRBJ2-1; 8 positions agree with TRBD1. Per germline, CDR1 MGHRA and CDR2 YSYEKL. The junction had 13 bases not matched to a gene; V was cut back by 5 bases and J by 10 bases. This CDR3 region has 15 residues. This CDR3 reads CASSELLTGESEQFF. The CDR3 nucleotides are TGCGCCAGCAGCGAACTCCTGACAGGGGAGTCCGAGCAGTTCTTC.

V usage is TRBV6-5 and J usage is TRBJ2-1; 8 nucleotides line up with TRBD2. The junction had 3 bases not matched to a gene; V was cut back by 8 bases and J by 3 bases. The CDR3 is 13 residues long. Per germline, CDR1 MNHEY and CDR2 SVGAGI. CDR3 nucleotide sequence: TGTGCCAGCTCGCTAGCGGGCTACAATGAGCAGTTCTTC. As protein: CASSLAGYNEQFF.

This chain joins TRBV7-9 and TRBJ1-1; D uncertain. CDR1 and CDR2 (germline): SEHNR, FQNEAQ (reference sequence). Trimming pared 4 bases from V and 7 bases from J, leaving 7 bases between. CDR3 size: 11 residues. Here the CDR3 reads CASSSTLEAFF. Written as DNA, the CDR3 is TGTGCCAGCAGCTCTACCCTTGAAGCTTTCTTT.

This chain connects TRBV7-9 to TRBJ1-2; D is unclear. Trimming took 5 bases from V and 2 from J, leaving 15 bases between them. Germline-derived CDR1 and CDR2 are SEHNR and FQNEAQ (reference sequence). The CDR3 spans 15 residues. This chain's CDR3 is CASSTRAQTNYGYTF. CDR3 bases: TGTGCCAGCAGCACACGCGCTCAAACGAACTATGGCTACACCTTC.

The chain links TRBV7-8 to TRBJ2-1; 10 positions match TRBD2. The CDR3 is 16 amino acids. Germline V gives CDR1 SGHVS, CDR2 FQNEAQ. The junction had 10 bases not matched to a gene; V was cut back by 5 bases and J by 6 bases. The CDR3 here is CASSLRTSGVANEQFF. The CDR3 coding sequence is TGTGCCAGCAGCCTAAGGACTAGCGGAGTGGCCAATGAGCAGTTCTTC.

This clone was seen just once. This sequence joins TRBV14 and TRBJ2-1; tentative D call: TRBD2 (7 bases). Trimming pared 5 bases from V and 4 bases from J, leaving 15 bases between. This CDR3 region has 15 residues. Germline V gives CDR1 SGHDN, CDR2 FVKESK. DNA for the CDR3: TGTGCCAGCAGCGCCCGTCGGGGGGCTTACAATGAGCAGTTCTTC. This codes for CASSARRGAYNEQFF.

The CDR3 DNA sequence: TGTGCCAGCAGTGTGGGGTTAGGGCTGAACACTGAAGCTTTCTTT. Translation: CASSVGLGLNTEAFF. The V gene is TRBV2, the J gene TRBJ1-1, with D uncertain. This CDR3 spans 15 amino acids. Trimming left V 4 bases short and J 0 bases short, with 12 bases between. The germline CDR1 and CDR2 sequences are SNHLY and FYNNEI.

CDR3 sequence reads: CASRPDRLGKNTEAFF. The CDR3, as DNA: TGTGCCAGCAGACCCGACAGGTTGGGGAAGAACACTGAAGCTTTCTTT. The chain is built from TRBV28 and TRBJ1-1; D is perhaps TRBD1 (6 bases). This CDR3 has 16 residues. V dropped 6 bases and J dropped 1 base, with 18 bases sitting between them. Germline V gene data show CDR1 as MDHEN and CDR2 as SYDVKM.

The rearrangement links TRBV5-1 to TRBJ1-1; 9 bases agree with TRBD1. The germline V gene encodes CDR1 SGHRS and CDR2 YFSETQ. The CDR3 consists of 14 residues. With V trimmed by 1 base and J by 4 bases, 2 bases remained unmatched. CDR3 in DNA: TGCGCCAGCAGCTTGACAGGGGGCCCCACTGAAGCTTTCTTT. Protein product: CASSLTGGPTEAFF.

The chain has TRBV5-1 and TRBJ1-2; no firm D call. Germline CDR1 and CDR2: SGHRS and YFSETQ. Between the trimmed V and J ends, which lost 4 bases and 6 bases, there was a span of 19 bases. This CDR3 spans 15 amino acids. CDR3 DNA sequence: TGCGCCAGCAGCGGGTCGACAAGAACTCTAGATGGCTACACCTTC. Amino acid sequence: CASSGSTRTLDGYTF.

The rearrangement uses TRBV19 and TRBJ1-5, with D unclear. In germline, CDR1 is LNHDA, CDR2 SQIVND (reference sequence). V was clipped by 9 bases and J by 0 bases, with 18 bases between them. The CDR3 extends over 16 amino acids. CDR3 residues: CASRKEGLLSNQPQHF. The CDR3, as DNA: TGTGCCAGCAGGAAAGAGGGCTTACTTAGCAATCAGCCCCAGCATTTT.

This chain joins TRBV3-1 (or the pseudogene TRBV3-2) and TRBJ2-1; D perhaps matches TRBD1 (5 bases). The ends were cut back, 3 bases at V and 8 bases at J, with 11 bases in the middle. Germline values: CDR1 LGHDT, CDR2 YNNKEL (reference sequence). The CDR3 is 13 amino acids. The CDR3 nucleotides are TGTGCCAGCAGCCAGACAAAAGGGGATGAGCAGTTCTTC. Translation gives CASSQTKGDEQFF.

The chain employs TRBV6-5 and TRBJ2-5; D might be TRBD2 (5 bases). Germline-derived CDR1 and CDR2 are MNHEY and SVGAGI. The germline V and J ends were trimmed by 0 bases and 5 bases, with 10 bases remaining between them. This CDR3 contains 14 residues. The CDR3 coding sequence is TGTGCCAGCAGTTACTCTGGTCGGGGTGAGACCCAGTACTTC. Protein sequence: CASSYSGRGETQYF.